This TCR beta chain was sequenced for a study of beta chain features in type 1 diabetes. V lost 2 bases and J 5 bases, leaving 10 bases between the germline ends. The CDR3 has 13 residues. Germline V gives CDR1 GTSNPN, CDR2 SVGIG (reference sequence). Worth noting for this clone: What it binds is unknown.

Cell sorting via CD45RO/CCR7/CD25/CD127/CD95/CD27 was performed to obtain CD4+ naive, central memory, regulatory and stem cell-like memory cells. General study points: In all four CD4+ subsets, TCRB CDR3 length was significantly, moderately reduced in type 1 diabetes. A potential influence of HLA type upon TCRB rearrangement remained unresolved herein.

Every bit of the isolated RNA underwent reverse transcription, so sequencing read expressed TCRB transcripts. TCRdb's table, derived via immunoSEQ multiplex PCR, lists solely in-frame clones and lacks some. Here the sample spans 640,000 or so clones, 13% being singletons. The sequenced sample consisted of naive CD4+ T cells from blood. The chain links TRBV30 to TRBJ2-1; D tentatively reads TRBD1 or TRBD2 (5 bases each). The clonotype originates from a man aged 18 to 35 with type 1 diabetes. CDR3 loop: CAWSRGPNNEQFF. CDR3 bases: TGTGCCTGGAGTCGGGGACCTAACAATGAGCAGTTCTTC.